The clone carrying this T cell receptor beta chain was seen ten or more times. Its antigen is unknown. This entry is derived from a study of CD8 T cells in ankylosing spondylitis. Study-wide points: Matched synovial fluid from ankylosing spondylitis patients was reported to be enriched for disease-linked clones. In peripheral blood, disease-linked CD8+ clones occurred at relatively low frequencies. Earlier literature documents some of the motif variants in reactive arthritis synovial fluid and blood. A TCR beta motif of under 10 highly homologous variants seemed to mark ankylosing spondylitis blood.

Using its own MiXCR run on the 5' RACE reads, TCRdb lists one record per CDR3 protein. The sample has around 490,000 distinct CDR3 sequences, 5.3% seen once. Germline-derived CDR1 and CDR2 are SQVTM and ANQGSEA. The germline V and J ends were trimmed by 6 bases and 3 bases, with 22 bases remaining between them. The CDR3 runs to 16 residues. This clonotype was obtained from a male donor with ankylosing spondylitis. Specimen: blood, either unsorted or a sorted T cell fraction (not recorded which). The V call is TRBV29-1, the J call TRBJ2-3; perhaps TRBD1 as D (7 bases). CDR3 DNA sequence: TGCAGCGTCCTACCGATTACAGGGGAGGCGACAGATACGCAGTATTTT. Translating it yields CSVLPITGEATDTQYF.